This TCR beta chain was sequenced for a study of T-cell reconstitution after alpha-beta-depleted transplantation in children. There are 17 residues in the CDR3. Germline V CDR1 and CDR2: SGHTA, FQGNSA. V was shortened by 5 bases and J by 3 bases, with 17 bases between the two germline ends. Study-level points and caveats: Once a year had passed after transplant, T-cell counts and diversity came mostly from newly produced T cells. The high TCRbeta diversity at day 60 in some patients came from surviving recipient T cells and thymic progenitors. Reportedly, alpha-beta T cells present about two months post-transplant originated from several hundred expanded clones of graft origin.

Unique molecular identifiers tagged the TCRbeta library. TCRdb ran MiXCR on the PCR reads and lists one entry per CDR3 protein. The profile shows around 700,000 distinct CDR3 sequences, roughly 14% of them singletons. Regarding this clonotype: Its antigen is not known.

This sample comprised PBMCs, obtained before TCRalphabeta/CD19-depleted stem cell transplant. The sequence was collected from a girl aged 2-10 years with congenital amegakaryocytic thrombocytopenia, due to receive a stem cell transplant. V gene TRBV7-2 combines with J gene TRBJ2-6; tentatively, D is TRBD2 (5 bases). The CDR3 is CASSPVAGNVGANVLTF. For the CDR3, the DNA is TGTGCCAGCAGCCCCGTTGCCGGGAATGTTGGGGCCAACGTCCTGACTTTC.